This T cell receptor beta chain was found in a study of cytomegalovirus exposure and HLA in healthy donors. Findings and limits, study-wide: Analyses of presence/absence relied on an assumption of roughly uniform sequencing depth across donors.

The CDR3 is made up of 16 amino acids. The V end lost 3 bases, the J end lost 0 bases, and 12 bases lay between the germline ends. From germline, CDR1 is LNHNV and CDR2 YYDKDF (reference sequence). 60 Vbeta and 13 Jbeta primers were used in PCR. The repertoire was sequenced with immunoSEQ multiplex PCR; TCRdb's copy has only in-frame clones and lacks some. Among 62,000 or so clones, approximately 80% were seen once, and the ten largest hold 4.3%. As regards this clone: Its matching antigen is unknown.

The V gene is TRBV15, the J gene TRBJ2-4, with D perhaps TRBD2 (6 bases). This TCR came from a man aged 30-40 years in good health and CMV-seronegative. Sequenced input: PBMCs. Here the CDR3 DNA reads TGTGCCACCAGCAGTATAGCGGATCTAGCCAAAAACATTCAGTACTTC. Translation gives CATSSIADLAKNIQYF.